The 29 T cell receptor beta chains below all came from one sample that was sequenced in a study of blood T cell repertoires in COVID-19. Clones were sequenced by immunoSEQ multiplex PCR, and TCRdb holds only the in-frame ones, with some missing. The sample comprises around 80,000 clones, 80% to 90% of which are singletons, and roughly 16% rests with the top ten. Sequenced input: peripheral blood. These TCRs come from an elderly woman with acute or convalescent COVID-19.

This clone was observed a few times. The chain carries TRBV20-1 and TRBJ1-2; no clear D. This CDR3 spans 9 amino acids. V lost 8 bases, J lost 8 bases, and 9 bases lay in between. In germline, CDR1 is DFQATT, CDR2 SNEGSKA (reference sequence). The CDR3 spells CSPGGGYTF. The DNA for the CDR3 is TGCAGTCCCGGAGGGGGCTACACCTTC.

The chain combines TRBV27 with TRBJ2-1; 11 nucleotides align to TRBD2. V dropped 3 bases and J dropped 0; count of bases not matched to a gene: 7. Germline V gene sequence: CDR1 MNHEY, CDR2 SMNVEV (reference sequence). This CDR3 contains 18 residues. This chain's CDR3 is CASSFGGLAVSSYNEQFF. The CDR3 DNA follows: TGTGCCAGCAGTTTTGGGGGACTAGCGGTAAGCTCCTACAATGAGCAGTTCTTC.

This clone was recorded a few times. This chain connects TRBV14 to TRBJ1-4, with 8 bases identical to TRBD1. The V segment lost 4 bases and the J segment 8 bases; nucleotides outside the gene matches: 6. CDR1 and CDR2 from the germline V gene are SGHDN and FVKESK. The CDR3 contains 14 residues. The CDR3 loop reads CASSPGGGGEKLFF. The CDR3 DNA follows: TGTGCCAGCAGCCCAGGGGGCGGTGGGGAAAAACTGTTTTTT.

This chain uses TRBV19 with TRBJ1-2; 8 nucleotides match TRBD1. In germline, CDR1 is LNHDA, CDR2 SQIVND (reference sequence). The CDR3 covers 17 residues. The J segment lost 2 bases and the V segment lost 3 bases, leaving 11 bases of the junction unmatched. CDR3 nucleotides: TGTGCCAGTAGTATCGGGGACAGGATCCTGAGGAACTATGGCTACACCTTC. The encoded protein is CASSIGDRILRNYGYTF. Supplemented by reference TRBV19 and TRBJ1-2, the full variable domain reads DGGITQSPKYLFRKEGQNVTLSCEQNLNHDAMYWYRQDPGQGLRLIYYSQIVNDFQKGDIAEGYSVSREKKESFPLTVTSAQKNPTAFYLCASSIGDRILRNYGYTFGSGTRLTVV.

This rearrangement joins TRBV7-8 to TRBJ1-6; weak D call: TRBD1 (6 bases). This CDR3 has 16 amino acids. Germline V lookup: CDR1 SGHVS, CDR2 FQNEAQ. Trimming left V 0 bases short and J 2 bases short, with 8 bases between. The CDR3 bases are TGTGCCAGCAGCTTAGCCAGGGGCCCCTATAATTCACCCCTCCACTTT. Translation: CASSLARGPYNSPLHF.

The rearrangement joins TRBV4-1 to TRBJ1-6; D is perhaps TRBD1 (6 bases). The V end lost 1 base, the J end lost 6 bases, and 16 bases lay between the germline ends. CDR1 is MGHRA and CDR2 is YSYEKL in the germline V gene. This CDR3 has 17 residues. The CDR3 loop reads CASSQGQGSLSNSPLHF. CDR3 DNA sequence: TGCGCCAGCAGCCAAGGGCAGGGGTCCTTATCTAATTCACCCCTCCACTTT.

The V call is TRBV7-6, the J call TRBJ1-2, with D uncertain. Germline V gene data show CDR1 as SGHVS and CDR2 as FNYEAQ. The length of the CDR3 is 14 residues. The V gene lost 1 base and the J gene lost 2 bases, with 8 bases spanning the gap. DNA of the CDR3: TGTGCCAGCAGCTTAGATGGCCTGAACTATGGCTACACCTTC. As protein: CASSLDGLNYGYTF. The whole variable domain, filled in from reference TRBV7-6 and TRBJ1-2, reads GAGVSQSPRYKVTKRGQDVALRCDPISGHVSLYWYRQALGQGPEFLTYFNYEAQQDKSGLPNDRFSAERPEGSISTLTIQRTEQRDSAMYRCASSLDGLNYGYTFGSGTRLTVV.

The chain combines TRBV10-2 with TRBJ2-5; 7 positions agree with TRBD1. V lost 6 bases to trimming and J lost 4 bases; unmatched junction nucleotides: 11. Per germline, CDR1 WSHSY and CDR2 SAAADI. The CDR3 totals 15 residues. CDR3 region: CASSFLSAGGETQYF. Written as DNA, the CDR3 is TGCGCCAGCAGCTTCCTATCCGCAGGGGGAGAGACCCAGTACTTC.

This clone showed up just a few times. The chain recombines TRBV11-3 with TRBJ1-1; weak D call: TRBD1 (6 bases). The CDR3 is made up of 14 amino acids. Germline CDR1 is SGHNT and CDR2 is YENEEA. Trimming cost V 5 bases and J 2 bases, with 12 bases left between them. The CDR3 here is CASSNTGPNTEAFF. The CDR3 nucleotides are TGTGCCAGCAGCAACACAGGGCCCAACACTGAAGCTTTCTTT.

The V and J genes are TRBV11-2 and TRBJ1-1; no definite D call. Looked up from germline, CDR1 is SGHAT and CDR2 is FQNNGV. The V and J ends lost 5 bases and 2 bases respectively, with 9 bases between them. This CDR3 has 13 amino acids. As DNA, the CDR3 is TGTGCCAGCAGCCCGAGGGATAACACTGAAGCTTTCTTT. Protein product: CASSPRDNTEAFF.

This sequence joins TRBV3-1 (or the pseudogene TRBV3-2) and TRBJ1-5; D might be TRBD1 (5 bases). V shed 0 bases and J shed 6 bases, with 12 bases lying between them. This CDR3 has 15 amino acids. Germline lookup yields CDR1 LGHDT and CDR2 YNNKEL (reference sequence). This chain's CDR3 is CASSQDPGKSQPQHF. The DNA for the CDR3 is TGTGCCAGCAGCCAAGATCCAGGGAAGAGTCAGCCCCAGCATTTT.

The chain uses TRBV7-8 and TRBJ1-6; D perhaps matches TRBD1 (5 bases). The germline CDR1 and CDR2 sequences are SGHVS and FQNEAQ. The CDR3 has 14 amino acids. The V gene lost 4 bases and the J gene lost 10 bases, with 14 bases spanning the gap. CDR3 protein: CASSSRDSGSPLHF. The CDR3 bases are TGTGCCAGCAGCTCGAGGGACTCCGGATCACCCCTCCACTTT.

The chain combines TRBV27 with TRBJ1-2; 7 bases match TRBD1. The V segment lost 5 bases and the J segment 2 bases; nucleotides outside the gene matches: 8. The CDR3 is 15 amino acids. Germline CDR1 is MNHEY and CDR2 is SMNVEV (reference sequence). CDR3 DNA: TGTGCCAGCAGTCTGACGGGACAGCTAAACTATGGCTACACCTTC. As protein: CASSLTGQLNYGYTF.

This clone was seen just once. This chain uses TRBV18 with TRBJ1-5, with a tentative D call TRBD1 (6 bases). Trimming stripped 6 bases from V and 0 bases from J, with 12 bases between. From germline, CDR1 is KGHSH and CDR2 LQKENI. The CDR3 is made up of 15 amino acids. The chain's CDR3 is CASSWGHVSNQPQHF. CDR3 sequence (DNA): TGTGCCAGCTCCTGGGGACACGTTAGCAATCAGCCCCAGCATTTT.

The chain uses TRBV5-5 and TRBJ2-7, with D possibly matching TRBD2 (6 bases). The germline V gene has CDR1 SGHKS and CDR2 YYEKEE (reference sequence). This CDR3 contains 13 residues. Trimming left V 1 base short and J 5 bases short, with 10 bases between. CDR3 bases: TGTGCCAGCAGCTTGACAGGAGGGCACGAGCAGTACTTC. This translates into CASSLTGGHEQYF.

This clone showed up just a few times. V is TRBV9 and J is TRBJ1-4, with no clear D. This CDR3 is built from 15 residues. Germline CDR1 SGDLS, CDR2 YYNGEE. V lost 2 bases and J lost 0, with 8 bases in between. The CDR3 bases are TGTGCCAGCAGCGTCGCAACAGCAACTAATGAAAAACTGTTTTTT. It is translated as CASSVATATNEKLFF.

The chain couples TRBV7-3 to TRBJ1-2, with 8 bases that match TRBD1. The trim removed 5 bases at V and 1 base at J, leaving 15 bases unmatched. Germline V gene lookup returns CDR1 SGHTA and CDR2 FQGTGA. The CDR3 runs 18 residues. DNA for the CDR3: TGTGCCAGCAGCACCCAACCCTTAGGACAGGGACATAACTATGGCTACACCTTC. This encodes CASSTQPLGQGHNYGYTF.

The chain carries TRBV5-4 and TRBJ1-1; D is ambiguous. Germline V CDR1 and CDR2: SGHNT, YYREEE (reference sequence). V lost 1 base to trimming and J lost 5 bases, with 6 bases between them. The CDR3 totals 12 residues. The DNA of the CDR3 is TGTGCCAGCAGCTTGTCGAGGACTGAAGCTTTCTTT. As protein: CASSLSRTEAFF.

The genes are TRBV28 and TRBJ1-2; perhaps TRBD1 as D (5 bases). This CDR3 is built from 15 residues. The V end lost 3 bases, the J end lost 0 bases, and 11 bases lay between the germline ends. Germline loops: CDR1 MDHEN, CDR2 SYDVKM. CDR3 in amino acids: CASSFSGGANYGYTF. Here the CDR3 DNA reads TGTGCCAGCAGTTTTTCGGGAGGGGCTAACTATGGCTACACCTTC.

In its sample, this clone ranks as medium-sized. The chain couples TRBV28 to TRBJ2-7; D is uncertain. The CDR3 totals 11 residues. Looked up from germline, CDR1 is MDHEN and CDR2 is SYDVKM. Trimming removed 6 bases at V and 4 bases at J, with 7 bases between. This CDR3 reads CASSSGYEQYF. In nucleotides, the CDR3 is TGTGCCAGCAGCTCCGGGTACGAGCAGTACTTC. Drawing the rest from reference TRBV28 and TRBJ2-7, the complete variable domain is DVKVTQSSRYLVKRTGEKVFLECVQDMDHENMFWYRQDPGLGLRLIYFSYDVKMKEKGDIPEGYSVSREKKERFSLILESASTNQTSMYLCASSSGYEQYFGPGTRLTVT.

This sequence joins TRBV15 and TRBJ2-2, with TRBD1 matching over 7 bases. CDR3 length: 15 residues. The germline gives CDR1 LNHNV, CDR2 YYDKDF (reference sequence). V was pared by 0 bases and J by 6 bases, with 4 bases of the junction left unmatched. Written as DNA, the CDR3 is TGTGCCACCAGCAGAGACAGGGGACAGTCCGGGGAGCTGTTTTTT. As protein: CATSRDRGQSGELFF.

The chain combines TRBV7-2 with TRBJ2-5; 9 positions agree with TRBD1. The ends lost 1 base at V and 1 base at J; junction bases unmatched: 4. This CDR3 has 16 residues. Germline V gene sequence: CDR1 SGHTA, CDR2 FQGNSA. The CDR3 nucleotides read TGTGCCAGCAGCTTAGGGACAGGGGCTACCCAAGAGACCCAGTACTTC. It translates to CASSLGTGATQETQYF.

The sample holds one count of this clone. V usage is TRBV28 and J usage is TRBJ2-7; TRBD2 matches 11 bases. The ends lost 8 bases at V and 3 bases at J; junction bases unmatched: 3. In germline, CDR1 is MDHEN, CDR2 SYDVKM. This CDR3 is 13 amino acids long. The CDR3 DNA reads as TGTGCCAGCCTAGCGGGGGGAATCTACGAGCAGTACTTC. This sequence encodes CASLAGGIYEQYF.

This chain joins TRBV6-5 and TRBJ1-5, with 7 nucleotides matching TRBD1. V gave up 6 bases and J gave up 7 bases; unmatched junction bases: 6. This CDR3 contains 13 residues. Germline-derived CDR1 and CDR2 are MNHEY and SVGAGI. CDR3 loop: CASRTQGTQPQHF. As DNA, the CDR3 is TGTGCCAGCAGGACACAGGGGACCCAGCCCCAGCATTTT.

V and J are TRBV3-1 (or the pseudogene TRBV3-2) and TRBJ2-7; D is undetermined. V was cut by 3 bases and J by 2 bases, with 11 bases left in between. CDR3 length: 14 amino acids. Germline loops: CDR1 LGHDT, CDR2 YNNKEL (reference sequence). CDR3 amino acids: CASSQATTTYEQYF. CDR3 DNA sequence: TGTGCCAGCAGCCAGGCCACTACTACCTACGAGCAGTACTTC.

This chain connects TRBV10-2 to TRBJ2-7, with 8 bases fitting TRBD1. Germline V gives CDR1 WSHSY, CDR2 SAAADI. The CDR3 contains 13 residues. Germline trimming cut 3 bases from V and 7 bases from J; bases unmatched to any gene: 5. CDR3 DNA sequence: TGCGCCAGCAGTGATGCAGGGGGCCCTGAGCAGTACTTC. It specifies CASSDAGGPEQYF.

The CDR3 spells CASSILSGQGLRQPQHF. CDR3 DNA sequence: TGTGCCAGTAGTATTCTTTCCGGACAGGGCCTTAGGCAGCCCCAGCATTTT. The rearrangement links TRBV19 to TRBJ1-5; 8 nucleotides match TRBD1. CDR1 is LNHDA, CDR2 SQIVND, per germline (reference sequence). The J segment lost 7 bases and the V segment lost 3 bases, leaving 14 bases of the junction unmatched. The CDR3 totals 17 residues.

The V call is TRBV30, the J call TRBJ1-5; tentatively, D is TRBD1 (5 bases). The CDR3 loop spans 13 amino acids. The ends were cut back, 0 bases at V and 6 bases at J, with 9 bases in the middle. Germline CDR1 reads GTSNPN; CDR2 reads SVGIG (reference sequence). CDR3 nucleotide sequence: TGTGCCTGGAGTGTACAGGAGGGTCAGCCCCAGCATTTT. Translated, it gives CAWSVQEGQPQHF.

CDR3 loop: CASRFVDRVGNQPQHF. The CDR3 DNA reads TGTGCCAGCAGATTCGTTGACAGGGTTGGCAATCAGCCCCAGCATTTT. V is TRBV28 and J is TRBJ1-5; 7 nucleotides align to TRBD1. After removal of 6 bases from V and 2 bases from J, the junction contained 10 bases not matched to a gene. The CDR3 totals 16 residues. CDR1 MDHEN and CDR2 SYDVKM come from the germline V gene.